The 2 T cell receptor beta chains reported below all come from one sample, sequenced in a study of blood T cell repertoires in COVID-19. Some clones are missing from TCRdb's copy, which holds only in-frame ones; the method was immunoSEQ multiplex PCR. Of fewer than 600,000 clones detected, around 87% appear once; the ten largest clones hold 1.5% to 2%. The specimen sequenced was PBMCs or T cells enriched from blood (not recorded which). These receptors were obtained from a woman aged 40-49 years who had recovered from COVID-19.

In its sample, this clone was seen once. V is TRBV11-2 and J is TRBJ2-1; 7 nucleotides line up with TRBD2. V gave up 5 bases and J gave up 4 bases; unmatched junction bases: 17. Per germline, CDR1 SGHAT and CDR2 FQNNGV. CDR3 length: 18 amino acids. The chain's CDR3 is CASSTPRRREYGYNEQFF. The CDR3 DNA sequence: TGTGCCAGCAGCACACCCCGGCGGCGGGAGTATGGTTACAATGAGCAGTTCTTC.

V is TRBV6-6 and J is TRBJ2-7, with 7 bases that match TRBD2. The junction had 22 bases not matched to a gene; V was cut back by 6 bases and J by 2 bases. Per the germline V gene, CDR1 is MNHNY and CDR2 is SVGAGI (reference sequence). This CDR3 region has 19 residues. This chain's CDR3 is CASSSRGRASRSHPYEQYF. The CDR3 DNA is TGTGCCAGCAGCTCCCGAGGGAGGGCCTCAAGAAGTCACCCCTACGAGCAGTACTTC.